This T cell receptor beta chain was sequenced in a study of cytomegalovirus exposure and HLA in healthy donors. For the study at large: About 79 million unique TCRs from HLA-typed donors were held in an early data release. Most donors, just over 80% of around 400 genotyped, fell in the Caucasian-associated ancestry cluster.

Findings of the study overall: Researchers had no immune exposure information except CMV serostatus available. Later analysis showed most CMV-associated TCR beta chains appearing HLA-restricted.

The PCR made use of 60 Vbeta and 13 Jbeta primers. The table came from immunoSEQ multiplex PCR; TCRdb's copy has only in-frame clones and leaves some out. The repertoire holds 55,000 to 65,000 clones, with approximately 79% as singletons. Comments on this clone: The antigen is undetermined.

The germline V gene has CDR1 LNHDA and CDR2 SQIVND (reference sequence). V was clipped by 3 bases and J by 2 bases, with 10 bases between them. The CDR3 sequence is 14 residues long. Source material: PBMCs. The chain combines TRBV19 with TRBJ1-2; perhaps TRBD1 as D (5 bases). This receptor was taken from a woman between 25 and 40 years old in good health and CMV-seronegative. The chain's CDR3 is CASSIQGANYGYTF. CDR3 coding DNA: TGTGCCAGTAGTATCCAGGGTGCCAACTATGGCTACACCTTC.